These 5 T cell receptor beta chains were sequenced from one sample in a study of post-analysis software for immune sequencing data. Each TCR beta cDNA library carried unique molecular identifiers. TCRdb reanalysed the PCR reads using MiXCR and keeps one entry per CDR3 protein. Among some 800,000 distinct CDR3 sequences, 40% to 55% were seen once, and the ten largest hold 4.9%. These TCRs' antigens remain unknown. Study findings and constraints: Roughly five TRBV segments appeared more often in patients than in controls, and TRBV5-6, TRBV5-1 and TRBV20-1 were among these.

Sequencing was performed on blood. These receptors originate from a girl between 10 and 17 years old with multiple sclerosis.

The rearrangement joins TRBV5-1 to TRBJ2-7, with 8 bases matching TRBD1. J lost 5 bases, V lost 3 bases, and 4 bases had no gene match. The CDR3 totals 13 residues. From germline, CDR1 is SGHRS and CDR2 YFSETQ. The CDR3 bases are TGCGCCAGCAGCTCCCAACAGGGGGACGAGCAGTACTTC. This translates into CASSSQQGDEQYF.

This clonotype was detected only a few times. The V and J genes are TRBV7-3 and TRBJ2-5; TRBD2 is a possible D gene (5 bases). The germline gives CDR1 SGHTA, CDR2 FQGTGA. The CDR3 has 15 residues. Trimming removed 0 bases from V and 2 bases from J, with 10 bases in between. Here the CDR3 DNA reads TGTGCCAGCAGCTTAACCCCACGGAGGCAAGAGACCCAGTACTTC. Its translation is CASSLTPRRQETQYF.

This rearrangement joins TRBV7-9 to TRBJ2-5, with D possibly matching TRBD1 (6 bases). The CDR3 sequence is 15 residues long. CDR1 and CDR2 (germline): SEHNR, FQNEAQ (reference sequence). Trimming pared 6 bases from V and 2 bases from J, leaving 16 bases between. The CDR3 here is CASSQPPGTQETQYF. CDR3 nucleotides: TGTGCCAGCAGTCAACCCCCGGGGACACAAGAGACCCAGTACTTC.

V usage is TRBV3-1 and J usage is TRBJ2-7; no definite D call. Germline lookup yields CDR1 LGHDT and CDR2 YNNKEL (reference sequence). This CDR3 has 13 amino acids. With 4 bases removed from V and 5 bases from J, the gap between germline ends came to 12 bases. The CDR3 DNA is TGTGCCAGCAGCCCCCTGACTTGTGACGAGCAGTACTTC. Its translation: CASSPLTCDEQYF.

This clonotype was seen only once. The chain recombines TRBV15 with TRBJ1-4; D gene uncertain. Germline V lookup: CDR1 LNHNV, CDR2 YYDKDF (reference sequence). The CDR3 consists of 15 residues. Trimming removed 5 bases from V and 0 bases from J, with 10 bases in between. DNA of the CDR3: TGTGCCACCAGCCCCGAACTGGCAACTAATGAAAAACTGTTTTTT. Translating it yields CATSPELATNEKLFF.